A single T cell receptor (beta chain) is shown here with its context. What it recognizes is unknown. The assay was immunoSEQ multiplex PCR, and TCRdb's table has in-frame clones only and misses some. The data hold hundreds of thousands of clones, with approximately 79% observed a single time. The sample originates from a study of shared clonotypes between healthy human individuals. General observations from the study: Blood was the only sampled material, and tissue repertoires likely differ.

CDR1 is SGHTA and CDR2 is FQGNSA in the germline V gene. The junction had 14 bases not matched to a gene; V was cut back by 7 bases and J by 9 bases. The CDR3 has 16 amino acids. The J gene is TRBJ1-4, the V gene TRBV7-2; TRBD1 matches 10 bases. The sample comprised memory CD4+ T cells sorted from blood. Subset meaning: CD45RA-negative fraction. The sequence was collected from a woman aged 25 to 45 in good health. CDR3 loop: CASTPQVADRGKKLFF. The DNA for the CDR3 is TGTGCCAGCACCCCTCAGGTGGCGGACAGGGGGAAAAAACTGTTTTTT. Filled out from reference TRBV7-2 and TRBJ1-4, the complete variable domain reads GAGVSQSPSNKVTEKGKDVELRCDPISGHTALYWYRQSLGQGLEFLIYFQGNSAPDKSGLPSDRFSAERTGGSVSTLTIQRTQQEDSAVYLCASTPQVADRGKKLFFGSGTQLSVL.